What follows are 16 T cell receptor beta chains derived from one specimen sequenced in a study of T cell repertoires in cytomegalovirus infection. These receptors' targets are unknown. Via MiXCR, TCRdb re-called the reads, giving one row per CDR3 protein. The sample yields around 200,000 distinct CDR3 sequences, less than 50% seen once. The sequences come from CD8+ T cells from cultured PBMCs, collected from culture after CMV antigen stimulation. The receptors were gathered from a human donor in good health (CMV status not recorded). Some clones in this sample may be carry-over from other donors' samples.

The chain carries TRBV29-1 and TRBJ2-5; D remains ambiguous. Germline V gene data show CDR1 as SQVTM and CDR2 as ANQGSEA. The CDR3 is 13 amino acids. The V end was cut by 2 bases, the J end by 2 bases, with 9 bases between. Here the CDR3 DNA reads TGCAGCGTTGAACCGGCAGGACAAGAGACCCAGTACTTC. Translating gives CSVEPAGQETQYF.

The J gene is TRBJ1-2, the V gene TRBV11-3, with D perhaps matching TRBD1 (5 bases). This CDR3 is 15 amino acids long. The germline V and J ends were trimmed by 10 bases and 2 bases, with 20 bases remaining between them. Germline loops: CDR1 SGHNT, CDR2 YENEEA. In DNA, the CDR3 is TGTGCCACTAAGCTCGCGGGAGAGGGGAACTATGGCTACACCTTC. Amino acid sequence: CATKLAGEGNYGYTF.

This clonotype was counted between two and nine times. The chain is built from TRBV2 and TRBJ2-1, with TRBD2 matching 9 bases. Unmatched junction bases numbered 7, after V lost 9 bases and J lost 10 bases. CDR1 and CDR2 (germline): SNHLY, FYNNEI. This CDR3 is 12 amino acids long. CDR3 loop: CARTGTSSEQFF. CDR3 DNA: TGTGCCAGAACAGGGACTAGCTCCGAGCAGTTCTTC.

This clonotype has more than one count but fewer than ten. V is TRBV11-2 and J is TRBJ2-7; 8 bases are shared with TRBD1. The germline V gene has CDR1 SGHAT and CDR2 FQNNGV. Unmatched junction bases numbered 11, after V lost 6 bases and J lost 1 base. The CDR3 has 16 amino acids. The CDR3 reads CASSSAAGQGSYEQYF. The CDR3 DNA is TGTGCCAGCAGTTCAGCCGCCGGACAGGGTTCCTACGAGCAGTACTTC.

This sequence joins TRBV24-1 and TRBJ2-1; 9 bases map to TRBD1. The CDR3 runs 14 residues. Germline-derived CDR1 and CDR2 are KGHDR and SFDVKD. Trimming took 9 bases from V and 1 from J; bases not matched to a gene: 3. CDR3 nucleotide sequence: TGTGCCACCTCAGGACAGGGGTCCTACAATGAGCAGTTCTTC. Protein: CATSGQGSYNEQFF.

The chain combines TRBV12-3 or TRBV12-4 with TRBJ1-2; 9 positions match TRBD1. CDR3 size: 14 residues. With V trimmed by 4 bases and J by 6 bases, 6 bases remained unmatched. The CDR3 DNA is TGTGCCAGCAGTTCAACAGGGGGCAGTAATGGCTACACCTTC. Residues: CASSSTGGSNGYTF.

CDR3 residues: CASSLVGRVSSGANVLTF. In DNA form, the CDR3 reads TGTGCCAGCAGCTTAGTCGGCAGGGTGAGCTCTGGGGCCAACGTCCTGACTTTC. This chain joins TRBV11-2 and TRBJ2-6; tentative D call: TRBD1 (5 bases). The CDR3 sequence is 18 residues long. In germline, CDR1 is SGHAT, CDR2 FQNNGV. V lost 1 base and J 0 bases, leaving 13 bases between the germline ends.

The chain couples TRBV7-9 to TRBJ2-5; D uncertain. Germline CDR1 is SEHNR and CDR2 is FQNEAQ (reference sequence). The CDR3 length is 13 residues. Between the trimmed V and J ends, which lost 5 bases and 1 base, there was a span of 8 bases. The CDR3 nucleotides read TGTGCCAGCAGCCCCACGCTCCAAGAGACCCAGTACTTC. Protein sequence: CASSPTLQETQYF.

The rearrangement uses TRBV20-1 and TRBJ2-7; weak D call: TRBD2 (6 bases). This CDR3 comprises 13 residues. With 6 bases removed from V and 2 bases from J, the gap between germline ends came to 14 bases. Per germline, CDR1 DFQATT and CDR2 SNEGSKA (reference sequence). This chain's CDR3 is CSARGLGAYEQYF. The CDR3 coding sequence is TGCAGTGCCCGGGGGTTGGGAGCCTACGAGCAGTACTTC.

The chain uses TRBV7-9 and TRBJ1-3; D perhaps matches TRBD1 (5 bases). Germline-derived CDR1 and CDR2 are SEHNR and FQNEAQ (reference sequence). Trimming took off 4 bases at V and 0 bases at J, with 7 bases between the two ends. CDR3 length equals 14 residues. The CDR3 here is CASSSGRSGNTIYF. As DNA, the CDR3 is TGTGCCAGCAGCTCGGGACGCTCTGGAAACACCATATATTTT.

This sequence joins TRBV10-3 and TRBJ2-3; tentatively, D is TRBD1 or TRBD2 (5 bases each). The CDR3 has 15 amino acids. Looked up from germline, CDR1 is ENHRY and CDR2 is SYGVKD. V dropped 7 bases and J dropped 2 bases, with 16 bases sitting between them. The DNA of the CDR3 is TGTGCCATCATGCCGGGACGAGACCCCACAGATACGCAGTATTTT. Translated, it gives CAIMPGRDPTDTQYF.

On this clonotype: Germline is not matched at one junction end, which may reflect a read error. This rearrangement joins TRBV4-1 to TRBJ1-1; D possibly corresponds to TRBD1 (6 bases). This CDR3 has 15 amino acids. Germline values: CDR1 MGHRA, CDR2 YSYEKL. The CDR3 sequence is CANSQAGTLNTEAFF. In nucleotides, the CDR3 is TGCGCCAACAGCCAGGCCGGGACACTGAACACTGAAGCTTTCTTT.

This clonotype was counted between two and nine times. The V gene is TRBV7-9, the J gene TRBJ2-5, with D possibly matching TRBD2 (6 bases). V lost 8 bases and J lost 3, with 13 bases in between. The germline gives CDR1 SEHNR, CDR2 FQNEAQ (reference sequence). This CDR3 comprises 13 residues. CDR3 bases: TGTGCCAGCCAATTAGGGGAGGAAGAGACCCAGTACTTC. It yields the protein CASQLGEEETQYF. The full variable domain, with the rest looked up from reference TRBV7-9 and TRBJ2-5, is DTGVSQNPRHKITKRGQNVTFRCDPISEHNRLYWYRQTLGQGPEFLTYFQNEAQLEKSRLLSDRFSAERPKGSFSTLEIQRTEQGDSAMYLCASQLGEEETQYFGPGTRLLVL.

CDR3 DNA: TGTGCCAGCAGTGGCTACAGGGGGGTAGCCAAAAACATTCAGTACTTC. Translated: CASSGYRGVAKNIQYF. V usage is TRBV2 and J usage is TRBJ2-4; 8 bases are a match to TRBD1. Losses at the gene ends were 4 bases for V and 0 bases for J; bases not matched to a gene: 5. CDR1 SNHLY and CDR2 FYNNEI come from the germline V gene. The CDR3 covers 16 residues.

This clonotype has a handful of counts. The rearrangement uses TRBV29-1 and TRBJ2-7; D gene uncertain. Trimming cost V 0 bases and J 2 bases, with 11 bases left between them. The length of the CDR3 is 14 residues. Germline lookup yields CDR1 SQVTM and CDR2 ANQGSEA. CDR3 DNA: TGCAGCGTTGAAGATCGAAACAACCCCTACGAGCAGTACTTC. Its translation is CSVEDRNNPYEQYF.

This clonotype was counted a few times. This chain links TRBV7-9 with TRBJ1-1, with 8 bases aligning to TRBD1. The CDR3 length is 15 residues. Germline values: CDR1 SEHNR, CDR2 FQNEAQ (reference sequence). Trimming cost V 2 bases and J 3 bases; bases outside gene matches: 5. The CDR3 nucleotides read TGTGCCAGCAGCTTAAGGATACAGGGGGACACTGAAGCTTTCTTT. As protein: CASSLRIQGDTEAFF. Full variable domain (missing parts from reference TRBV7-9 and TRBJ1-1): DTGVSQNPRHKITKRGQNVTFRCDPISEHNRLYWYRQTLGQGPEFLTYFQNEAQLEKSRLLSDRFSAERPKGSFSTLEIQRTEQGDSAMYLCASSLRIQGDTEAFFGQGTRLTVV.